This TCR beta chain emerged from a study of blood T cell repertoires in COVID-19. As for the study in general: The origin of the acute and convalescent COVID-19 samples was the United States, Italy and Spain.

The repertoire was sequenced with immunoSEQ multiplex PCR; TCRdb's copy has only in-frame clones and lacks some. The table has 150,000 to 200,000 clones, approximately 87% seen once; the top ten hold around 1%. The CDR3 has 15 amino acids. Trimming left V 0 bases short and J 4 bases short, with 10 bases between. CDR1 is SEHNR, CDR2 FQNEAQ, per germline (reference sequence). Material: peripheral blood. The chain employs TRBV7-9 and TRBJ2-1; D is unresolved. This TCR came from a woman aged 18-29 years who had recovered from COVID-19. The CDR3 DNA reads TGTGCCAGCAGCTTAGCTGCACTTTTATACAATGAGCAGTTCTTC. This gives the protein CASSLAALLYNEQFF.